A single sample gave rise to the 27 T cell receptor beta chains below, sequenced in a study of shared clonotypes between healthy human individuals. The protocol was immunoSEQ multiplex PCR, while the TCRdb copy is restricted to in-frame clones and leaves out a portion. The data contain over 2 million clones, about 90% of them singletons. The specimen sequenced was naive CD4+ T cells from PBMCs. The subset was: CD45RA+ positively selected. These receptors were taken from a man younger than 35 in good health. Some clones in this sample may be carry-over from other donors' samples.

The chain carries TRBV29-1 and TRBJ2-1; 10 bases line up with TRBD2. The CDR3 extends over 14 amino acids. Germline assignment: CDR1 SQVTM and CDR2 ANQGSEA. After removal of 7 bases from V and 2 bases from J, the junction contained 5 bases not matched to a gene. Here the CDR3 DNA reads TGCAGCGCGGGTCTAGCGGGGGCCTACAATGAGCAGTTCTTC. This gives the protein CSAGLAGAYNEQFF.

The chain recombines TRBV28 with TRBJ1-4; no clear D gene. V lost 8 bases and J lost 3, with 13 bases in between. Germline lookup yields CDR1 MDHEN and CDR2 SYDVKM. This CDR3 is 14 amino acids long. The DNA for the CDR3 is TGTGCCAGCGGGCGGACGGCCCCTAATGAAAAACTGTTTTTT. Translated, it gives CASGRTAPNEKLFF.

The rearrangement links TRBV30 to TRBJ2-5; D remains ambiguous. The end of the DNA is better explained by TRBJ2-7, so the J call may be wrong. The CDR3 covers 16 residues. Germline V gives CDR1 GTSNPN, CDR2 SVGIG (reference sequence). The CDR3 nucleotides read TGTGCCTGGAGCCTTTTCGGAACTCAAAGAACCTACGAGCAGTACTTC. This sequence encodes CAWSLFGTQRTYEQYF.

The genes are TRBV5-6 and TRBJ2-7; a weak D match, TRBD2 (6 bases). The CDR3 sequence is 15 residues long. Germline CDR1 and CDR2: SGHDT and YYEEEE. The V gene lost 0 bases and the J gene lost 6 bases, with 16 bases spanning the gap. The CDR3 here is CASSLGGPPGLEQYF. The CDR3 bases are TGTGCCAGCAGCTTGGGGGGACCGCCGGGACTCGAGCAGTACTTC.

Of note for this clone: This sample also contains other DNA sequences that code for the same CDR3. The chain is built from TRBV28 and TRBJ2-7, with D maybe TRBD2 (5 bases). Germline CDR1 reads MDHEN; CDR2 reads SYDVKM. Trimming stripped 5 bases from V and 4 bases from J, with 9 bases between. This CDR3 has 12 residues. CDR3 DNA sequence: TGTGCCAGCAGTATCGAGGGATACGAGCAGTACTTC. Amino acid sequence: CASSIEGYEQYF.

The chain employs TRBV7-2 and TRBJ2-3; D is possibly TRBD2 (5 bases). The CDR3 covers 15 residues. CDR1 SGHTA and CDR2 FQGNSA come from the germline V gene. V dropped 6 bases and J dropped 1 base, with 14 bases sitting between them. The CDR3 DNA reads TGTGCCAGCAGTTGGGCTGCGCGGGGCACAGATACGCAGTATTTT. As protein: CASSWAARGTDTQYF.

Turning to this clone: Within the sample, other DNA sequences also encode this same CDR3. The gene calls are TRBV7-9 and TRBJ2-1; 13 bases agree with TRBD2. CDR1 and CDR2 (germline): SEHNR, FQNEAQ (reference sequence). V dropped 1 base and J dropped 1; count of bases not matched to a gene: 1. The length of the CDR3 is 17 residues. CDR3 protein: CASSLGGLAGSYNEQFF. The CDR3 coding sequence is TGTGCCAGCAGCTTAGGGGGACTAGCGGGGTCCTACAATGAGCAGTTCTTC.

The chain combines TRBV19 with TRBJ1-5; D unclear. V was clipped by 1 base and J by 4 bases, with 11 bases between them. This CDR3 has 15 amino acids. Germline V lookup: CDR1 LNHDA, CDR2 SQIVND (reference sequence). The CDR3 here is CASSIGGSANQPQHF. The CDR3 nucleotides are TGTGCCAGTAGTATAGGTGGCAGCGCAAATCAGCCCCAGCATTTT. Complete variable domain (other parts from reference TRBV19 and TRBJ1-5): DGGITQSPKYLFRKEGQNVTLSCEQNLNHDAMYWYRQDPGQGLRLIYYSQIVNDFQKGDIAEGYSVSREKKESFPLTVTSAQKNPTAFYLCASSIGGSANQPQHFGDGTRLSIL.

The DNA for the CDR3 is TGTGCCAGCTCACCCACGGTAGGTGGGGGCACTGAAGCTTTCTTT. Encoded protein: CASSPTVGGGTEAFF. The V gene is TRBV18, the J gene TRBJ1-1; D possibly corresponds to TRBD1 (5 bases). The CDR3 runs to 15 residues. Germline V gene sequence: CDR1 KGHSH, CDR2 LQKENI. The V and J ends lost 3 bases and 4 bases respectively, with 15 bases between them.

The genes are TRBV7-3 and TRBJ2-3; 7 bases agree with TRBD1. The germline V gene has CDR1 SGHTA and CDR2 FQGTGA. The V and J ends lost 4 bases and 2 bases, in that order; junction bases with no gene match: 3. The CDR3 covers 14 residues. The DNA for the CDR3 is TGTGCCAGCAGCTCGGGACAGTTCACAGATACGCAGTATTTT. It translates to CASSSGQFTDTQYF. The full variable domain, completed using reference TRBV7-3 and TRBJ2-3, is GAGVSQTPSNKVTEKGKYVELRCDPISGHTALYWYRQSLGQGPEFLIYFQGTGAADDSGLPNDRFFAVRPEGSVSTLKIQRTERGDSAVYLCASSSGQFTDTQYFGPGTRLTVL.

Here the CDR3 DNA reads TGTGCCGGCTATGAGAGGGGCTGGGCTAATGAAAAACTGTTTTTT. Its translation: CAGYERGWANEKLFF. V and J are TRBV7-6 and TRBJ1-4; TRBD1 might be the D (5 bases). The CDR3 length is 15 residues. V was clipped by 11 bases and J by 3 bases, with 19 bases between them. Germline CDR1 SGHVS, CDR2 FNYEAQ.

Details on this clone: The identical CDR3 is also encoded by other nucleotide sequences in the sample. The chain has TRBV5-1 and TRBJ1-2; D is undetermined. CDR1 SGHRS and CDR2 YFSETQ come from the germline V gene. The V end lost 0 bases, the J end lost 0 bases, and 12 bases lay between the germline ends. The CDR3 totals 16 residues. The CDR3 loop is CASSLASGDANYGYTF. For the CDR3, the DNA is TGCGCCAGCAGCTTGGCGTCAGGAGACGCTAACTATGGCTACACCTTC.

This sequence joins TRBV5-1 and TRBJ2-5; possibly TRBD1 for D (6 bases). This CDR3 contains 14 residues. V shed 4 bases and J shed 2 bases, with 12 bases lying between them. Germline lookup yields CDR1 SGHRS and CDR2 YFSETQ. CDR3 DNA sequence: TGCGCCAGCAGCGTACAGGGCTTGCAAGAGACCCAGTACTTC. Translating gives CASSVQGLQETQYF.

The chain employs TRBV7-9 and TRBJ2-5; TRBD1 agrees at 8 bases. The CDR3 covers 13 residues. Germline CDR1 is SEHNR and CDR2 is FQNEAQ (reference sequence). The J segment lost 4 bases and the V segment lost 9 bases, leaving 7 bases of the junction unmatched. The CDR3 coding sequence is TGTGCCAGTACCTCGGACAGGGCAGAGACCCAGTACTTC. Protein product: CASTSDRAETQYF.

The V call is TRBV5-1, the J call TRBJ2-2, with D perhaps TRBD2 (5 bases). The germline V gene encodes CDR1 SGHRS and CDR2 YFSETQ. The CDR3 loop spans 16 amino acids. Trimming stripped 5 bases from V and 0 bases from J, with 14 bases between. The CDR3 loop is CASSPQGRANTGELFF. The DNA for the CDR3 is TGCGCCAGCAGTCCGCAAGGGCGGGCGAACACCGGGGAGCTGTTTTTT.

This rearrangement joins TRBV28 to TRBJ1-2; D is perhaps TRBD1 (5 bases). The CDR3 sequence is 13 residues long. Trimming shortened V by 5 bases and J by 4 bases, and 11 bases separated the two germline ends. The germline gives CDR1 MDHEN, CDR2 SYDVKM. CDR3 nucleotide sequence: TGTGCCAGCAGTCCATACAGGTCCTATGGCTACACCTTC. It specifies CASSPYRSYGYTF.

This chain uses TRBV5-1 with TRBJ2-3, with D perhaps assigned TRBD1 or TRBD2 (5 bases each). V was shortened by 3 bases and J by 3 bases, with 20 bases between the two germline ends. Germline CDR1 is SGHRS and CDR2 is YFSETQ. The CDR3 contains 17 residues. The DNA for the CDR3 is TGCGCCAGCAGCTCGGCCGGGGCAAGCTTTTTAACAGATACGCAGTATTTT. Protein: CASSSAGASFLTDTQYF.

The genes are TRBV5-1 and TRBJ2-5, with D uncertain. CDR3 length equals 15 residues. Germline CDR1 SGHRS, CDR2 YFSETQ. The ends were cut back, 4 bases at V and 1 base at J, with 14 bases in the middle. The DNA of the CDR3 is TGCGCCAGCAGCCCCCCTTTGTCAGCCCAAGAGACCCAGTACTTC. Protein product: CASSPPLSAQETQYF.

The rearrangement uses TRBV29-1 and TRBJ2-5; the match to TRBD1 covers 10 bases. CDR3 length equals 17 residues. Germline values: CDR1 SQVTM, CDR2 ANQGSEA. The V gene end was trimmed by 5 bases and the J gene end by 2 bases; junction bases not matched to a gene: 14. The CDR3 nucleotides read TGCAGCGTTAACTCCGCGGACAGGGGGTATCTTCAAGAGACCCAGTACTTC. Protein product: CSVNSADRGYLQETQYF.

As concerns this clone: The same CDR3 is also encoded by other DNA sequences in this sample. The chain joins TRBV5-1 to TRBJ2-7; 7 bases match TRBD2. Germline V CDR1 and CDR2: SGHRS, YFSETQ. This CDR3 region has 15 residues. The V segment lost 3 bases and the J segment 0 bases; nucleotides outside the gene matches: 6. CDR3 in amino acids: CASSWASGTSYEQYF. The CDR3 DNA reads as TGCGCCAGCAGCTGGGCTAGCGGTACCTCCTACGAGCAGTACTTC.

The rearrangement uses TRBV7-9 and TRBJ1-5; 8 bases agree with TRBD1. Germline assignment: CDR1 SEHNR and CDR2 FQNEAQ (reference sequence). This CDR3 comprises 16 residues. Trimming at V came to 5 bases and at J to 5 bases, leaving 11 bases not matched to a gene. The CDR3 DNA sequence: TGTGCCAGCAGCCAAGACAGGGGAATTGTAGATCAGCCCCAGCATTTT. This sequence encodes CASSQDRGIVDQPQHF. Variable domain in full (rest from reference TRBV7-9 and TRBJ1-5): DTGVSQNPRHKITKRGQNVTFRCDPISEHNRLYWYRQTLGQGPEFLTYFQNEAQLEKSRLLSDRFSAERPKGSFSTLEIQRTEQGDSAMYLCASSQDRGIVDQPQHFGDGTRLSIL.

This chain joins TRBV30 and TRBJ2-3; D not resolved. The CDR3 length is 13 residues. Germline V gene sequence: CDR1 GTSNPN, CDR2 SVGIG (reference sequence). The V end was cut by 7 bases, the J end by 0 bases, with 11 bases between. CDR3 in amino acids: CASTRASTDTQYF. CDR3 bases: TGTGCCTCGACACGTGCTAGCACAGATACGCAGTATTTT.

Points on this clone: The junction does not match germline at one end; this may be a read error. This CDR3 reads CASSGGGTGGNQPQHF. The CDR3 nucleotides read TGTGCCAGCAGCGGGGGAGGGACAGGGGGCAACCAGCCCCAGCATTTT. The chain recombines TRBV28 with TRBJ1-5; 12 nucleotides align to TRBD1. CDR3 length equals 16 residues. Germline lookup yields CDR1 MDHEN and CDR2 SYDVKM.

The chain couples TRBV5-5 to TRBJ1-1; possibly TRBD1 for D (5 bases). Trimming removed 4 bases at V and 5 bases at J, with 15 bases between. This CDR3 region has 14 residues. Germline V gene sequence: CDR1 SGHKS, CDR2 YYEKEE (reference sequence). The CDR3 DNA reads TGTGCCAGCAGCATGGGACCGGGAAGAACTGAAGCTTTCTTT. Amino acid sequence: CASSMGPGRTEAFF.

This chain connects TRBV18 to TRBJ1-5; D call uncertain. There are 15 residues in the CDR3. The germline V gene encodes CDR1 KGHSH and CDR2 LQKENI. The V end lost 5 bases, the J end lost 2 bases, and 13 bases lay between the germline ends. DNA for the CDR3: TGTGCCAGCTCAACCCGGAGGGAGGGCAATCAGCCCCAGCATTTT. As protein: CASSTRREGNQPQHF.

The chain has TRBV27 and TRBJ1-2, with TRBD1 matching over 9 bases. There are 16 residues in the CDR3. Germline V lookup: CDR1 MNHEY, CDR2 SMNVEV (reference sequence). The J segment lost 6 bases and the V segment lost 5 bases, leaving 13 bases of the junction unmatched. Here the CDR3 DNA reads TGTGCCAGCAGTGGTCGGACAGGGGTTTTCGGGGATGGCTACACCTTC. Translation gives CASSGRTGVFGDGYTF.

CDR3 protein: CASSRRSSGSATGELFF. The CDR3 nucleotides are TGCGCCAGCAGCCGTCGATCTAGCGGGAGTGCCACCGGGGAGCTGTTTTTT. V and J are TRBV5-1 and TRBJ2-2; 10 bases match TRBD2. V lost 4 bases, J lost 4 bases, and 10 bases stayed unmatched. CDR1 is SGHRS and CDR2 is YFSETQ in the germline V gene. The CDR3 is 17 amino acids.